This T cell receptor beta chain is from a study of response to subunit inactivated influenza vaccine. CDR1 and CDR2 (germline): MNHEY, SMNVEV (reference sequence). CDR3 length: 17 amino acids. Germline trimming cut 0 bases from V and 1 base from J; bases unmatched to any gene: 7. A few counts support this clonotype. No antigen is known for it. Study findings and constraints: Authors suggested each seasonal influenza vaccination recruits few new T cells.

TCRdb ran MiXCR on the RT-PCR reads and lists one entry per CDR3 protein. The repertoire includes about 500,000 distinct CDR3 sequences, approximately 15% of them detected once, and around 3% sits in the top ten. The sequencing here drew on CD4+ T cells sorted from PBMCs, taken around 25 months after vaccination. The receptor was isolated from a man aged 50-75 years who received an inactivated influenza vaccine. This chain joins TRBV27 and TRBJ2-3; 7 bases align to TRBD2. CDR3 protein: CASSLSWRERGTDTQYF. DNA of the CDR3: TGTGCCAGCAGTTTATCGTGGCGGGAGAGGGGCACAGATACGCAGTATTTT.